This T cell receptor (beta chain) was recorded in a study of long-term antiretroviral therapy in people with HIV. The study, taken as a whole, reports: Clones that expanded before ART (that is, prior to treatment) dominated the repertoire at all time points.

Germline V gene data show CDR1 as SGHVS and CDR2 as FQNEAQ. The CDR3 runs to 15 residues. V was pared by 4 bases and J by 4 bases, with 16 bases between. Sequencing used immunoSEQ v3.0 at survey level. Sequencing used immunoSEQ multiplex PCR; TCRdb keeps in-frame clones, though not all of them. The sample has about 21,000 clones, around four fifths seen once. This clone has a handful of counts. Its cognate antigen is unknown. This clonotype originated in a man between 18 and 29 years old with HIV. This chain connects TRBV7-8 to TRBJ1-2; D gene uncertain. Sequences were derived from unsorted PBMCs, sampled about 4 years after starting antiretroviral therapy. CDR3 sequence: CASSYLRQAAYGYTF. In nucleotides, the CDR3 is TGTGCCAGCAGCTACCTCCGGCAAGCGGCCTATGGCTACACCTTC.